The 9 T cell receptor beta chains below come from one sample, sequenced in a study of regulatory T cells in long-lasting Graves disease. The time point: persistent/refractory GD, antithyroid drugs over 5 years with positive TRAb. PBMC RNA served as the TCR library source. Investigators prepared the TCR beta libraries by applying iRepertoire HTBI primers and Arm-PCR of CDR3 regions. MiXCR, run by TCRdb on the multiplex PCR reads, gives a single entry per CDR3 protein. The sample comprises 300,000 to 500,000 distinct CDR3 sequences, around 21% of which are singletons, and under 25% rests with the top ten. The sample consisted of peripheral blood mononuclear cells (PBMCs), taken when the disease was refractory, from a patient treated with antithyroid drugs. The source is a female donor with Graves disease.

The chain is built from TRBV19 and TRBJ1-5; 8 bases map to TRBD1. The CDR3 runs to 14 residues. Germline values: CDR1 LNHDA, CDR2 SQIVND (reference sequence). V lost 7 bases and J lost 9; bases outside the gene matches: 11. CDR3 coding DNA: TGTGCCAGTACCATGACAGGGGCCATAATGCCCCAGCATTTT. It yields the protein CASTMTGAIMPQHF.

The chain carries TRBV30 and TRBJ1-5, with a tentative D call TRBD1 (6 bases). Trimming removed 1 base at V and 7 bases at J, with 14 bases between. The CDR3 is 14 residues long. The germline V gene has CDR1 GTSNPN and CDR2 SVGIG (reference sequence). In DNA form, the CDR3 reads TGTGCCTGGAGTGCCGGCAGGGGTGGGCAGCCCCAGCATTTT. Encoded protein: CAWSAGRGGQPQHF.

This clonotype showed up just a few times. This chain connects TRBV7-9 to TRBJ1-1; 7 bases line up with TRBD1. The CDR3 covers 14 residues. With 7 bases clipped from V and 4 bases from J, the junction kept 9 bases outside the gene matches. Per the germline V gene, CDR1 is SEHNR and CDR2 is FQNEAQ (reference sequence). The CDR3 here is CASMRTDRATEAFF. The CDR3 DNA follows: TGTGCCAGCATGCGCACTGACAGGGCCACTGAAGCTTTCTTT. Using reference TRBV7-9 and TRBJ1-1 for the parts outside the CDR3, the full variable domain is DTGVSQNPRHKITKRGQNVTFRCDPISEHNRLYWYRQTLGQGPEFLTYFQNEAQLEKSRLLSDRFSAERPKGSFSTLEIQRTEQGDSAMYLCASMRTDRATEAFFGQGTRLTVV.

This clonotype was seen ten or more times. J is TRBJ1-2 and V is TRBV29-1; 8 bases map to TRBD1. The ends lost 6 bases at V and 0 bases at J; junction bases unmatched: 3. The germline V gene encodes CDR1 SQVTM and CDR2 ANQGSEA. The CDR3 consists of 13 residues. The CDR3 is CSVGQATNYGYTF. The CDR3 DNA is TGCAGCGTGGGACAGGCAACTAACTATGGCTACACCTTC.

The table lists this clonotype with many counts. The chain has TRBV5-1 and TRBJ1-2; D might be TRBD1 (5 bases). From germline, CDR1 is SGHRS and CDR2 YFSETQ. The CDR3 runs 14 residues. The V and J ends lost 5 bases and 0 bases respectively, with 11 bases between them. The CDR3, as DNA: TGCGCCAGCAGTTATCGGGACGCTAACTATGGCTACACCTTC. Amino acid sequence: CASSYRDANYGYTF.

The chain uses TRBV4-3 and TRBJ2-7; D is unclear. Between the trimmed V and J ends, which lost 0 bases and 6 bases, there was a span of 9 bases. From germline, CDR1 is LGHNA and CDR2 YSLEER. The CDR3 length is 13 residues. The CDR3: CASSQDSQTEQYF. The DNA for the CDR3 is TGCGCCAGCAGCCAAGATTCACAGACCGAGCAGTACTTC.

This clonotype showed up many times. The chain links TRBV12-3 or TRBV12-4 to TRBJ2-5; 7 nucleotides align to TRBD2. The CDR3 runs 13 residues. V was pared by 7 bases and J by 4 bases, with 6 bases of the junction left unmatched. Here the CDR3 reads CASTRGGRETQYF. In nucleotides, the CDR3 is TGTGCCAGCACCCGGGGCGGGAGAGAGACCCAGTACTTC.

This clonotype came up many times. This chain uses TRBV6-5 with TRBJ2-7; 8 bases fit TRBD2. Germline-derived CDR1 and CDR2 are MNHEY and SVGAGI. CDR3 length: 16 amino acids. The trim removed 0 bases at V and 0 bases at J, leaving 4 bases unmatched. The DNA for the CDR3 is TGTGCCAGCAGTTACTCGGGGGCGGGAGGCTCCTACGAGCAGTACTTC. Translated, it gives CASSYSGAGGSYEQYF.

This clonotype was seen just once. The V and J genes are TRBV19 and TRBJ1-5; the match to TRBD1 covers 7 bases. The CDR3 length is 17 residues. With V trimmed by 5 bases and J by 1 base, 11 bases remained unmatched. Germline loops: CDR1 LNHDA, CDR2 SQIVND (reference sequence). The CDR3 is CASSSHYRGGSNQPQHF. For the CDR3, the DNA is TGTGCCAGTAGTTCCCATTACAGGGGCGGGAGCAATCAGCCCCAGCATTTT.